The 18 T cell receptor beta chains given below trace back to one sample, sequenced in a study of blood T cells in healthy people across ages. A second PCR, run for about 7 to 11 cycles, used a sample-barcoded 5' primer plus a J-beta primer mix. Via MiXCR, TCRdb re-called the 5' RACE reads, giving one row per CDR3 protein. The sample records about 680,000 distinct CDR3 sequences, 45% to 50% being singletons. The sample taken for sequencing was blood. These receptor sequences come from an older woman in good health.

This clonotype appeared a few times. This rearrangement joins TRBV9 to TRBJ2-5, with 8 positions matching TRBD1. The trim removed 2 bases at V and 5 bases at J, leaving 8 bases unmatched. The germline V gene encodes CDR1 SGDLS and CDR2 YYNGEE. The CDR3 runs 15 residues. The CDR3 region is CASSVLRTGRETQYF. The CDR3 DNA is TGTGCCAGCAGCGTCCTAAGGACAGGGCGGGAGACCCAGTACTTC.

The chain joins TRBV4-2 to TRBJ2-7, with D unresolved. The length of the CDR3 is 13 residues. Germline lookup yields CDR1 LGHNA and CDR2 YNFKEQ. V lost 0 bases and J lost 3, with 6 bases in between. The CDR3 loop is CASSQDNGYEQYF. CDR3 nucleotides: TGTGCCAGCAGCCAAGATAATGGCTACGAGCAGTACTTC.

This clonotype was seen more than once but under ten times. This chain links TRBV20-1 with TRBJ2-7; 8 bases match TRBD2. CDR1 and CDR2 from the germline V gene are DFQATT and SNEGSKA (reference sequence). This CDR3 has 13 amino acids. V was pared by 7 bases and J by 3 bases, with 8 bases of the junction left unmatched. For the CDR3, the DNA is TGCAGTGTAGAAAGCGGGAGCTTCTACGAGCAGTACTTC. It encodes CSVESGSFYEQYF.

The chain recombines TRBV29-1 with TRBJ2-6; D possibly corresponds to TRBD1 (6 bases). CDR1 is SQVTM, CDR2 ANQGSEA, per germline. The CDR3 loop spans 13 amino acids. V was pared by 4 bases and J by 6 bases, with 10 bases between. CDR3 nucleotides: TGCAGCGTTGGGGGGCTCGTGGCCAACGTCCTGACTTTC. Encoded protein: CSVGGLVANVLTF.

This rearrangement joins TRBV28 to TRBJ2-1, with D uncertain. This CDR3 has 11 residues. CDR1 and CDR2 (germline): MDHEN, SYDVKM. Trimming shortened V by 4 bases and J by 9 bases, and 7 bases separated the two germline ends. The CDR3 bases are TGTGCCAGCAGTTCGAGAAGTGAGCAGTTCTTC. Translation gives CASSSRSEQFF.

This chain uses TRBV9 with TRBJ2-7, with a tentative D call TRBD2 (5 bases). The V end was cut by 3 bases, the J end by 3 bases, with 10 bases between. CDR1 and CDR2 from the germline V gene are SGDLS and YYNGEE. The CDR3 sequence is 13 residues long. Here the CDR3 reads CASSAGLRYEQYF. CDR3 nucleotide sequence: TGTGCCAGCAGCGCAGGACTCCGCTACGAGCAGTACTTC. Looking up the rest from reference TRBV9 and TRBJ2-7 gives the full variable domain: DSGVTQTPKHLITATGQRVTLRCSPRSGDLSVYWYQQSLDQGLQFLIQYYNGEERAKGNILERFSAQQFPDLHSELNLSSLELGDSALYFCASSAGLRYEQYFGPGTRLTVT.

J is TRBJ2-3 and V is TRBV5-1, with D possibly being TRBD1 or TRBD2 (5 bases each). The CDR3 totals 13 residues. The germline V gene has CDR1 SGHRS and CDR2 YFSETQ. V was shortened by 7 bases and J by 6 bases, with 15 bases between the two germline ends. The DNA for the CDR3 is TGCGCCAGCCGGGACGGGGTCGTGGATACGCAGTATTTT. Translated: CASRDGVVDTQYF.

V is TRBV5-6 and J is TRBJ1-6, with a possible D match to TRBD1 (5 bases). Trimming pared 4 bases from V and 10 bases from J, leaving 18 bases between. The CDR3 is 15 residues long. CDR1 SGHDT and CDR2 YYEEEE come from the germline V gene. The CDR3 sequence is CASSRRAGTGSPLHF. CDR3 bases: TGTGCCAGCAGCCGACGGGCAGGGACGGGGTCACCCCTCCACTTT.

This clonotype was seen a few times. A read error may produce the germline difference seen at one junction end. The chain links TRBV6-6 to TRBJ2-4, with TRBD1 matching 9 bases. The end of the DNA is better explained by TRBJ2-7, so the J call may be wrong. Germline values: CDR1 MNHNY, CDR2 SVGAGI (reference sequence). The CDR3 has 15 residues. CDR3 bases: TGTGCCAGCAGCTACTCGGGGACAGGGATTTACGAGCAGTACTTC. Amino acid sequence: CASSYSGTGIYEQYF.

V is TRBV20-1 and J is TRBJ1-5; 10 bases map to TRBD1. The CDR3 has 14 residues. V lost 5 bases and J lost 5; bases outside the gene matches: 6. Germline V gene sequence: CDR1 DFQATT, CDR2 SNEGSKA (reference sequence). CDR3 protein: CSAQEGTGDQPQHF. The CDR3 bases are TGCAGTGCTCAAGAAGGGACAGGGGATCAGCCCCAGCATTTT.

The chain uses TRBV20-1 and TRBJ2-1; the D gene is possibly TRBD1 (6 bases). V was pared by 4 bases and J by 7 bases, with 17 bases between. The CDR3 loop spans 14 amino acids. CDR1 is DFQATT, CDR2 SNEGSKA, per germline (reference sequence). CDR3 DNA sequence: TGCAGTGCTAATCTTGGGGGCCTTAGGAATGAGCAGTTCTTC. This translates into CSANLGGLRNEQFF.

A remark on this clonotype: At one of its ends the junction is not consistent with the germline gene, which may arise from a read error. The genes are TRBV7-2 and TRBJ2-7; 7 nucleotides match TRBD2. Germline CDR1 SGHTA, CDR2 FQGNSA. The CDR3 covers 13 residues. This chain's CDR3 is CASRPSGSHEQYF. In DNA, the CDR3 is TGTGCCAGCAGACCTAGCGGCTCCCACGAGCAGTACTTC.

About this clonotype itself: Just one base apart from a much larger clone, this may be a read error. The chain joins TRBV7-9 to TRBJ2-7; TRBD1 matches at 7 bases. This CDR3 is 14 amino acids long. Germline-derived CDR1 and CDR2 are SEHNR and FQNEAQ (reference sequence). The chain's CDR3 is CTSSFTGVLYEQYF. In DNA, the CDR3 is TGTACCAGCAGCTTCACAGGGGTCCTCTACGAGCAGTACTTC. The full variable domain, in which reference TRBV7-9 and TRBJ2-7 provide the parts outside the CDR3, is DTGVSQNPRHKITKRGQNVTFRCDPISEHNRLYWYRQTLGQGPEFLTYFQNEAQLEKSRLLSDRFSAERPKGSFSTLEIQRTEQGDSAMYLCTSSFTGVLYEQYFGPGTRLTVT.

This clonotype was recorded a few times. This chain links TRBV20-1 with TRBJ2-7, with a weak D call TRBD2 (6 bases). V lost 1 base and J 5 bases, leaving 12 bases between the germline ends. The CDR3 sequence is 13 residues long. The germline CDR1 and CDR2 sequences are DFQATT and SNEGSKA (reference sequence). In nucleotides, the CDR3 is TGCAGTGCTAGAGTTTGGGGGGACCACGAGCAGTACTTC. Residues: CSARVWGDHEQYF.

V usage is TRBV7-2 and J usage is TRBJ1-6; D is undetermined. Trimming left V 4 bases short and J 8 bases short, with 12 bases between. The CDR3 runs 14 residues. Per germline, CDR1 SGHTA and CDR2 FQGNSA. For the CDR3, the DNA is TGTGCCAGCAGCTCTATTGGCCGGGATTCACCCCTCCACTTT. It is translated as CASSSIGRDSPLHF. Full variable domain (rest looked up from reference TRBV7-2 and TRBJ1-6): GAGVSQSPSNKVTEKGKDVELRCDPISGHTALYWYRQSLGQGLEFLIYFQGNSAPDKSGLPSDRFSAERTGGSVSTLTIQRTQQEDSAVYLCASSSIGRDSPLHFGNGTRLTVT.

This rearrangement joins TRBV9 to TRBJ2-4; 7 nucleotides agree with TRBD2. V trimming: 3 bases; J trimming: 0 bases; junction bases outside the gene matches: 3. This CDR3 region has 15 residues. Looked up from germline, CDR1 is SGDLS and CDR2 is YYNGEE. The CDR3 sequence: CASSASGIAKNIQYF. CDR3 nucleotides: TGTGCCAGCAGCGCCAGCGGGATAGCCAAAAACATTCAGTACTTC. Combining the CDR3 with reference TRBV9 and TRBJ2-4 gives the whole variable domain DSGVTQTPKHLITATGQRVTLRCSPRSGDLSVYWYQQSLDQGLQFLIQYYNGEERAKGNILERFSAQQFPDLHSELNLSSLELGDSALYFCASSASGIAKNIQYFGAGTRLSVL.

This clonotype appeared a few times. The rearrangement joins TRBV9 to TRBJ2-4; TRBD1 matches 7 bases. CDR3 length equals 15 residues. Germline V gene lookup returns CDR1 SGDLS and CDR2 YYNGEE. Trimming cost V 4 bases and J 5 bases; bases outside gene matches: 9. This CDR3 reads CASSPPPGQQNIQYF. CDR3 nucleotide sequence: TGTGCCAGCAGCCCCCCCCCGGGACAGCAAAACATTCAGTACTTC. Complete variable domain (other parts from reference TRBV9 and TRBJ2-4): DSGVTQTPKHLITATGQRVTLRCSPRSGDLSVYWYQQSLDQGLQFLIQYYNGEERAKGNILERFSAQQFPDLHSELNLSSLELGDSALYFCASSPPPGQQNIQYFGAGTRLSVL.

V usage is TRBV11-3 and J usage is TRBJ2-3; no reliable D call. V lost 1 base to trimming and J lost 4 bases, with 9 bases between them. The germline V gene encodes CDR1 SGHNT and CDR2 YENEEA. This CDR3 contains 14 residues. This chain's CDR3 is CASSLGRSADTQYF. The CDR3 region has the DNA TGTGCCAGCAGCTTAGGTAGGAGCGCAGATACGCAGTATTTT.